The clone carrying this T cell receptor beta chain was recorded at least ten times. Its antigen is undetermined. Germline CDR1 is SGHKS and CDR2 is YYEKEE (reference sequence). The CDR3 sequence is 14 residues long. Trimming removed 2 bases from V and 4 bases from J, with 13 bases in between. TCRdb independently ran MiXCR on the reads; one entry per CDR3 protein. The table has approximately 9,100 distinct CDR3 sequences, about 15% seen once; the top ten hold 2.5% to 3.5%. This sample is drawn from a study of liver allograft versus peripheral blood T cells. The wider study: Hepatic allograft T cell receptor repertoires were evaluated relative to those present in recipients' peripheral blood.

The study, taken as a whole, reports: As reported, T cell receptor repertoires inside liver allografts differed from those present in peripheral blood.

The chain carries TRBV5-5 and TRBJ2-7; D is perhaps TRBD1 (5 bases). The receptor was isolated from a human patient who had a liver transplant. Some of the T cells may derive from the graft donor. CDR3 sequence reads: CASSLGELRYEQYF. Here the CDR3 DNA reads TGTGCCAGCAGCTTAGGGGAACTACGATACGAGCAGTACTTC.